This T cell receptor beta chain was sequenced for a study of blood T cell repertoires in COVID-19. The wider study: Samples of COVID-19 (acute and convalescent) were obtained from the United States, Italy and Spain. Sources were T cells, B-cell-depleted T cells, or PBMCs; the material itself was cDNA or gDNA.

Study processing details: Nucleated cell number was recorded as an estimate derived from reference gene primer amplification. Sequenced by immunoSEQ multiplex PCR; TCRdb stores in-frame clones only, minus some. V and J calls and clone size follow that table, whereas D and trimming were derived from the DNA. The table has over 120,000 clones, approximately 86% seen once. The CDR3 runs 15 residues. V was clipped by 5 bases and J by 1 base; unmatched bases: 1. CDR1 is LNHDA, CDR2 SQIVND, per germline (reference sequence). The clonotype was recovered from a woman between 45 and 60 years old with acute or convalescent COVID-19. The sequenced sample was peripheral blood. V usage is TRBV19 and J usage is TRBJ1-5; 11 nucleotides agree with TRBD1. The DNA of the CDR3 is TGTGCCAGTAGTCGGGACAGGGGGAGCAATCAGCCCCAGCATTTT. Protein product: CASSRDRGSNQPQHF.